A single sample gave rise to the 3 T cell receptor beta chains below, sequenced in a study of cytomegalovirus exposure and HLA in healthy donors. The primer mix had 60 Vbeta and 13 Jbeta primers. TCRdb's table, derived via immunoSEQ multiplex PCR, lists solely in-frame clones and lacks some. There are fewer than 200,000 clones in the sample; around 68% occur only once, and less than 1.5% lies in the top ten. The specimen sequenced was PBMCs. The receptors were gathered from a man over 45 in good health and CMV-seronegative.

The chain combines TRBV2 with TRBJ2-5, with 7 nucleotides matching TRBD2. Germline lookup yields CDR1 SNHLY and CDR2 FYNNEI. V dropped 5 bases and J dropped 9; count of bases not matched to a gene: 9. The CDR3 consists of 13 residues. The CDR3 is CASSPGLAGAQYF. CDR3 DNA sequence: TGTGCCAGCAGTCCGGGACTCGCGGGGGCCCAGTACTTC.

Comment on this clone: One end of the junction varies from germline; a read error may be responsible. As DNA, the CDR3 is TGTGCCAGCATTGAGAGGACAATTTGGAACGCCGGGGAGCTGTTTTTT. It translates to CASIERTIWNAGELFF. V usage is TRBV6-1 and J usage is TRBJ2-2; possibly TRBD1 for D (5 bases). Germline CDR1 MNHNS, CDR2 SASEGT. This CDR3 contains 16 residues.

The chain is built from TRBV11-3 and TRBJ2-7, with D possibly matching TRBD2 (6 bases). From germline, CDR1 is SGHNT and CDR2 YENEEA. Deletions cut 1 base from V and 4 bases from J, with 11 bases between. This CDR3 comprises 14 residues. CDR3 in amino acids: CASSLADGLYEQYF. In DNA form, the CDR3 reads TGTGCCAGCAGCTTAGCGGACGGACTATACGAGCAGTACTTC.